The 21 T cell receptor beta chains below come from one sample, sequenced in a study of CXCR3-negative and CXCR3-positive naive CD8 T cells. Study-wide points: Naive CXCR3-positive cells had TRB CDR3s more hydrophobic than those of CXCR3-negative naive cells.

Their cognate antigens are unknown. The method, 5' RACE with UMI labels, was used to prepare the TRB cDNA libraries. TCRdb re-called the 5' RACE reads and shows each CDR3 protein once, DNA omitted. Listed are about 98,000 distinct CDR3 sequences; roughly 1.1% falls within the top ten. Material for sequencing was naive CXCR3+ CD8+ T cells from blood. Regarding subset: CD45RO-CCR7+CD27+CD95- naive CD8+ T cells expressing CXCR3 (TNR3+). These receptors were taken from a human donor in good health. Some clones in this sample may be carry-over from other donors' samples.

V usage is TRBV5-1 and J usage is TRBJ2-5; the D call of TRBD2 rests on TCRdb alone, since no DNA is present to check it. Germline CDR1 reads SGHRS; CDR2 reads YFSETQ. This CDR3 region has 13 residues. The CDR3 is CASSLRTRETQYF.

Here the CDR3 reads CASSAFWGGQETQYF. The chain recombines TRBV9 with TRBJ2-5; TCRdb's D call, TRBD2, is unchecked because there is no DNA. This CDR3 spans 15 amino acids. Germline-derived CDR1 and CDR2 are SGDLS and YYNGEE.

This chain links TRBV7-9 with TRBJ1-2; the D call of TRBD1 rests on TCRdb alone, since no DNA is present to check it. This CDR3 has 13 amino acids. Germline V gene data show CDR1 as SEHNR and CDR2 as FQNEAQ (reference sequence). CDR3 sequence: CASSGGAPIGYTF.

The chain carries TRBV30 and TRBJ1-1. Germline V gene sequence: CDR1 GTSNPN, CDR2 SVGIG (reference sequence). This CDR3 is built from 13 residues. This CDR3 reads CAWSWGSNTEAFF.

The chain combines TRBV5-5 with TRBJ2-2. Germline V gene data show CDR1 as SGHKS and CDR2 as YYEKEE (reference sequence). The CDR3 spans 14 residues. CDR3 sequence: CASSSDSNTGELFF. The whole variable domain, filled in from reference TRBV5-5 and TRBJ2-2, reads DAGVTQSPTHLIKTRGQQVTLRCSPISGHKSVSWYQQVLGQGPQFIFQYYEKEERGRGNFPDRFSARQFPNYSSELNVNALLLGDSALYLCASSSDSNTGELFFGEGSRLTVL.

V is TRBV14 and J is TRBJ2-2; TCRdb designates TRBD2, a call that cannot be tested without DNA. Looked up from germline, CDR1 is SGHDN and CDR2 is FVKESK. The CDR3 totals 16 residues. The CDR3 here is CASSQIAGGLAGELFF.

The gene calls are TRBV4-3 and TRBJ2-7; the D call from TCRdb, TRBD2, cannot be confirmed without DNA. Germline-derived CDR1 and CDR2 are LGHNA and YSLEER. The CDR3 spans 16 residues. This chain's CDR3 is CASSQDQPSDYGEQYF.

V gene TRBV4-1 combines with J gene TRBJ2-1. The CDR3 is 14 amino acids. CDR1 and CDR2 (germline): MGHRA, YSYEKL. CDR3 amino acids: CASSQVGTYNEQFF.

The chain uses TRBV6-1 and TRBJ2-7; with no DNA, the TCRdb D assignment of TRBD1 cannot be verified. Germline V CDR1 and CDR2: MNHNS, SASEGT. The CDR3 is made up of 15 amino acids. This chain's CDR3 is CASSDDRDKGYEQYF.

V usage is TRBV19 and J usage is TRBJ2-7; TCRdb gives TRBD1 as the D gene, but with no DNA this cannot be confirmed. The V gene's germline CDR1 is LNHDA and CDR2 SQIVND (reference sequence). This CDR3 contains 15 residues. The CDR3 here is CASSPGPGSSYEQYF.

The chain employs TRBV23-1 and TRBJ2-7; TCRdb calls TRBD2, which cannot be checked without DNA. TRBV23-1 is annotated as an ORF whose role is uncertain. The CDR3 totals 20 residues. CDR3 protein: CASSQLTEGATKPGSYEQYF.

The rearrangement joins TRBV6-2 or TRBV6-3 to TRBJ2-7. This CDR3 has 16 amino acids. CDR1 and CDR2 from the germline V gene are MNHEY and SVGEGT. The CDR3 is CASSYSGIGSSYEQYF.

The CDR3 sequence is CASSQVGPDFTDTQYF. V and J are TRBV4-1 and TRBJ2-3. CDR1 is MGHRA and CDR2 is YSYEKL in the germline V gene. This CDR3 has 16 residues.

The V and J genes are TRBV15 and TRBJ2-3; TCRdb gives TRBD2 as the D gene, but with no DNA this cannot be confirmed. The germline CDR1 and CDR2 sequences are LNHNV and YYDKDF (reference sequence). The CDR3 is made up of 16 amino acids. The CDR3 region is CATSRGWRGGTDTQYF.

This chain joins TRBV5-6 and TRBJ1-5; TCRdb's D gene call, TRBD1, goes unchecked for lack of DNA. CDR1 and CDR2 (germline): SGHDT, YYEEEE. The CDR3 runs to 17 residues. The CDR3: CASSFGSHRVRNQPQHF.

The gene calls are TRBV6-5 and TRBJ1-1. The CDR3 loop spans 13 amino acids. Germline CDR1 MNHEY, CDR2 SVGAGI. The CDR3 sequence: CATKPNLNTEAFF.

The chain recombines TRBV7-9 with TRBJ1-2; the D gene TCRdb calls, TRBD1, cannot be checked with no DNA. The CDR3 covers 15 residues. The germline CDR1 and CDR2 sequences are SEHNR and FQNEAQ (reference sequence). CDR3 loop: CASSSLLDSGHGYTF. The complete variable domain, with remaining parts taken from reference TRBV7-9 and TRBJ1-2, reads DTGVSQNPRHKITKRGQNVTFRCDPISEHNRLYWYRQTLGQGPEFLTYFQNEAQLEKSRLLSDRFSAERPKGSFSTLEIQRTEQGDSAMYLCASSSLLDSGHGYTFGSGTRLTVV.

The rearrangement joins TRBV4-1 to TRBJ1-3; TCRdb's D gene call, TRBD1, goes unchecked for lack of DNA. CDR3 size: 17 residues. Germline assignment: CDR1 MGHRA and CDR2 YSYEKL. The CDR3 sequence is CASSQEEVGQTGNTIYF.

This rearrangement joins TRBV29-1 to TRBJ2-7. CDR1 is SQVTM and CDR2 is ANQGSEA in the germline V gene. The CDR3 covers 12 residues. The CDR3 protein is CSVGGGPYEQYF.

V gene TRBV12-3 or TRBV12-4 combines with J gene TRBJ1-1. The CDR3 is 15 amino acids. The CDR3 sequence: CASSLGRGMNTEAFF.

The genes are TRBV5-1 and TRBJ2-1. This CDR3 has 15 residues. Germline V gives CDR1 SGHRS, CDR2 YFSETQ. CDR3 protein: CASSLVEGYYNEQFF.